The 17 T cell receptor beta chains below all came from one sample that was sequenced in a study of cytomegalovirus exposure and HLA in healthy donors. Produced via immunoSEQ multiplex PCR; TCRdb's table is partial and in-frame only. Of 130,000 to 150,000 clones in the sample, approximately 85% are singletons; the top ten hold 1.4%. Specimen: PBMCs. The receptors shown here come from a young woman in good health and CMV-seronegative.

The V and J genes are TRBV6-4 and TRBJ1-4; no reliable D call. Trimming removed 0 bases at V and 8 bases at J, with 22 bases between. The CDR3 loop spans 18 amino acids. Germline CDR1 MRHNA, CDR2 SNTAGT. The CDR3 loop is CASSDSNSVLGEKEKLFF. CDR3 DNA sequence: TGTGCCAGCAGTGACTCGAACTCCGTTCTAGGAGAGAAGGAAAAACTGTTTTTT.

J is TRBJ2-1 and V is TRBV7-9; D may be TRBD1 (6 bases). The germline gives CDR1 SEHNR, CDR2 FQNEAQ (reference sequence). Trimming left V 4 bases short and J 7 bases short, with 8 bases between. The CDR3 consists of 12 residues. The CDR3 spells CASSWTVNEQFF. The CDR3 DNA reads TGTGCCAGCAGCTGGACAGTTAATGAGCAGTTCTTC.

Many counts were recorded for this clone. The sample has other DNA sequences that encode this CDR3 too. V usage is TRBV5-1 and J usage is TRBJ1-2, with a tentative D call TRBD1 (6 bases). Trimming took off 1 base at V and 5 bases at J, with 9 bases between the two ends. Germline V gene lookup returns CDR1 SGHRS and CDR2 YFSETQ. The CDR3 consists of 13 residues. Written as DNA, the CDR3 is TGCGCCAGCAGCTTGACAGGGTCTTATGGCTACACCTTC. Its translation is CASSLTGSYGYTF.

This chain connects TRBV4-1 to TRBJ2-7; 10 bases line up with TRBD2. The ends lost 4 bases at V and 3 bases at J; junction bases unmatched: 6. This CDR3 spans 15 amino acids. CDR1 is MGHRA, CDR2 YSYEKL, per germline. CDR3 sequence: CASSLTGTSVYEQYF. In DNA, the CDR3 is TGCGCCAGCAGCCTTACCGGGACTAGCGTCTACGAGCAGTACTTC.

The chain recombines TRBV7-2 with TRBJ2-2; TRBD2 matches at 7 bases. CDR1 is SGHTA and CDR2 is FQGNSA in the germline V gene. The CDR3 totals 15 residues. Germline trimming cut 6 bases from V and 2 bases from J; bases unmatched to any gene: 6. The CDR3 region has the DNA TGTGCCAGCAGACAAAAGGGACTAAACACCGGGGAGCTGTTTTTT. Amino acids: CASRQKGLNTGELFF.

The CDR3 DNA reads TGTGCCAGCAGGGACAGGGGGCGGCAGCCCCAGCATTTT. As protein: CASRDRGRQPQHF. The chain carries TRBV6-1 and TRBJ1-5; 11 bases match TRBD1. The CDR3 runs to 13 residues. V was pared by 6 bases and J by 7 bases, with 2 bases of the junction left unmatched. Germline assignment: CDR1 MNHNS and CDR2 SASEGT.

This chain connects TRBV19 to TRBJ2-1; TRBD2 aligns across 9 bases. The germline gives CDR1 LNHDA, CDR2 SQIVND (reference sequence). CDR3 length: 15 amino acids. The CDR3 reads CATGSSGTSRGEQFF. The DNA of the CDR3 is TGTGCTACTGGTTCTAGCGGGACGTCCCGGGGTGAGCAGTTCTTC. The entire variable domain, with the rest obtained from reference TRBV19 and TRBJ2-1, is as follows: DGGITQSPKYLFRKEGQNVTLSCEQNLNHDAMYWYRQDPGQGLRLIYYSQIVNDFQKGDIAEGYSVSREKKESFPLTVTSAQKNPTAFYLCATGSSGTSRGEQFFGPGTRLTVL.

The chain employs TRBV6-5 and TRBJ1-1; D might be TRBD1 (6 bases). V shed 0 bases and J shed 11 bases, with 16 bases lying between them. Germline CDR1 is MNHEY and CDR2 is SVGAGI. The CDR3 has 14 amino acids. The CDR3 nucleotides read TGTGCCAGCAGTTACTCGAAAGGCAGGGGCAGCGCTTTCTTT. Protein sequence: CASSYSKGRGSAFF.

The genes are TRBV27 and TRBJ2-1; TRBD2 matches 7 bases. Germline V gene data show CDR1 as MNHEY and CDR2 as SMNVEV (reference sequence). J was trimmed by 7 bases and V by 3 bases; bases with no gene match: 12. The CDR3 runs 16 residues. CDR3: CASSFRWPLALNEQFF. The CDR3 nucleotides read TGTGCCAGCAGTTTTAGGTGGCCACTAGCGTTAAATGAGCAGTTCTTC.

The gene calls are TRBV5-6 and TRBJ2-3, with 7 bases identical to TRBD1. This CDR3 is 16 amino acids long. CDR1 SGHDT and CDR2 YYEEEE come from the germline V gene. V lost 1 base and J lost 7; bases outside the gene matches: 12. The CDR3, as DNA: TGTGCCAGCAGCTTGCGGCAGGGGGTTATCGGACATACGCAGTATTTT. It encodes CASSLRQGVIGHTQYF.

The rearrangement uses TRBV7-9 and TRBJ1-2; perhaps TRBD1 as D (6 bases). The CDR3 has 16 amino acids. Germline V gene data show CDR1 as SEHNR and CDR2 as FQNEAQ (reference sequence). Trimming removed 5 bases from V and 0 bases from J, with 16 bases in between. CDR3 nucleotide sequence: TGTGCCAGCAGCCCCAAGACAGGAATAGCTAACTATGGCTACACCTTC. It is translated as CASSPKTGIANYGYTF.

The rearrangement links TRBV11-2 to TRBJ1-6, with 9 bases matching TRBD1. V was pared by 3 bases and J by 8 bases, with 5 bases of the junction left unmatched. Germline V gene data show CDR1 as SGHAT and CDR2 as FQNNGV. This CDR3 is 15 amino acids long. DNA of the CDR3: TGTGCCAGCAGCTTCAGGACAGGGGCGTATTCACCCCTCCACTTT. Translated, it gives CASSFRTGAYSPLHF.

The rearrangement joins TRBV15 to TRBJ2-3; TRBD2 aligns across 11 bases. Per the germline V gene, CDR1 is LNHNV and CDR2 is YYDKDF (reference sequence). This CDR3 is 19 amino acids long. V was clipped by 2 bases and J by 0 bases; unmatched bases: 10. As DNA, the CDR3 is TGTGCCACCAGCAGATCCCTCCGGGGACTAGCGGCTAGCACAGATACGCAGTATTTT. Its translation is CATSRSLRGLAASTDTQYF.

The V call is TRBV27, the J call TRBJ2-1; TRBD2 matches 8 bases. The CDR3 is made up of 15 amino acids. Per the germline V gene, CDR1 is MNHEY and CDR2 is SMNVEV (reference sequence). Unmatched junction bases numbered 8, after V lost 4 bases and J lost 6 bases. CDR3 nucleotide sequence: TGTGCCAGCAGTTCCCCGGCGGGGGGTATCAATGAGCAGTTCTTC. This sequence encodes CASSSPAGGINEQFF.

This chain links TRBV7-3 with TRBJ2-1; TRBD2 aligns across 9 bases. The CDR3 is 17 amino acids. In germline, CDR1 is SGHTA, CDR2 FQGTGA. After removal of 0 bases from V and 2 bases from J, the junction contained 5 bases not matched to a gene. CDR3 nucleotides: TGTGCCAGCAGCTTAACGATGGCTAGCGGGGCCTACAATGAGCAGTTCTTC. It yields the protein CASSLTMASGAYNEQFF.

This clone was found once. The rearrangement uses TRBV5-1 and TRBJ2-3, with D tentatively TRBD1 (6 bases). The germline V gene has CDR1 SGHRS and CDR2 YFSETQ. CDR3 length: 15 residues. Trimming left V 5 bases short and J 3 bases short, with 16 bases between. DNA of the CDR3: TGCGCCAGCAGTACTTCAGGGGCTGGGACAGATACGCAGTATTTT. Its translation is CASSTSGAGTDTQYF.

This chain connects TRBV2 to TRBJ1-1, with a weak D call TRBD1 (6 bases). Germline V CDR1 and CDR2: SNHLY, FYNNEI. Trimming took 6 bases from V and 4 from J, leaving 15 bases between them. This CDR3 comprises 14 residues. The CDR3 region is CASRVHREGTEAFF. CDR3 nucleotide sequence: TGTGCCAGCAGGGTCCACAGGGAAGGCACTGAAGCTTTCTTT.